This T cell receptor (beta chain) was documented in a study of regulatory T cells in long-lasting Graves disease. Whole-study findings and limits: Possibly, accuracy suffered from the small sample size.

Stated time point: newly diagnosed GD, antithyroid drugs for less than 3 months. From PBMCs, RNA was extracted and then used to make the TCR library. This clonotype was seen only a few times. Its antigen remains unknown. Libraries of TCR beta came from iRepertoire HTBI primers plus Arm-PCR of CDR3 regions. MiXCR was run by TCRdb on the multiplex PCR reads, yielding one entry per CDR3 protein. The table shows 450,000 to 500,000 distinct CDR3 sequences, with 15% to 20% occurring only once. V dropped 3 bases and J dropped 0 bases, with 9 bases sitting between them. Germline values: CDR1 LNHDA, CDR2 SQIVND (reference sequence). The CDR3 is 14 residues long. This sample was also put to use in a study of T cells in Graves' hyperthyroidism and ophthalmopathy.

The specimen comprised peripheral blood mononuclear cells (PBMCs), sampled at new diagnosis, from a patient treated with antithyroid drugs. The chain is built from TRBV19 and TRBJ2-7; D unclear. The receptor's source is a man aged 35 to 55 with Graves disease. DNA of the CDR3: TGTGCCAGTAGTATTACTGAAAGCTCCTACGAGCAGTACTTC. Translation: CASSITESSYEQYF.